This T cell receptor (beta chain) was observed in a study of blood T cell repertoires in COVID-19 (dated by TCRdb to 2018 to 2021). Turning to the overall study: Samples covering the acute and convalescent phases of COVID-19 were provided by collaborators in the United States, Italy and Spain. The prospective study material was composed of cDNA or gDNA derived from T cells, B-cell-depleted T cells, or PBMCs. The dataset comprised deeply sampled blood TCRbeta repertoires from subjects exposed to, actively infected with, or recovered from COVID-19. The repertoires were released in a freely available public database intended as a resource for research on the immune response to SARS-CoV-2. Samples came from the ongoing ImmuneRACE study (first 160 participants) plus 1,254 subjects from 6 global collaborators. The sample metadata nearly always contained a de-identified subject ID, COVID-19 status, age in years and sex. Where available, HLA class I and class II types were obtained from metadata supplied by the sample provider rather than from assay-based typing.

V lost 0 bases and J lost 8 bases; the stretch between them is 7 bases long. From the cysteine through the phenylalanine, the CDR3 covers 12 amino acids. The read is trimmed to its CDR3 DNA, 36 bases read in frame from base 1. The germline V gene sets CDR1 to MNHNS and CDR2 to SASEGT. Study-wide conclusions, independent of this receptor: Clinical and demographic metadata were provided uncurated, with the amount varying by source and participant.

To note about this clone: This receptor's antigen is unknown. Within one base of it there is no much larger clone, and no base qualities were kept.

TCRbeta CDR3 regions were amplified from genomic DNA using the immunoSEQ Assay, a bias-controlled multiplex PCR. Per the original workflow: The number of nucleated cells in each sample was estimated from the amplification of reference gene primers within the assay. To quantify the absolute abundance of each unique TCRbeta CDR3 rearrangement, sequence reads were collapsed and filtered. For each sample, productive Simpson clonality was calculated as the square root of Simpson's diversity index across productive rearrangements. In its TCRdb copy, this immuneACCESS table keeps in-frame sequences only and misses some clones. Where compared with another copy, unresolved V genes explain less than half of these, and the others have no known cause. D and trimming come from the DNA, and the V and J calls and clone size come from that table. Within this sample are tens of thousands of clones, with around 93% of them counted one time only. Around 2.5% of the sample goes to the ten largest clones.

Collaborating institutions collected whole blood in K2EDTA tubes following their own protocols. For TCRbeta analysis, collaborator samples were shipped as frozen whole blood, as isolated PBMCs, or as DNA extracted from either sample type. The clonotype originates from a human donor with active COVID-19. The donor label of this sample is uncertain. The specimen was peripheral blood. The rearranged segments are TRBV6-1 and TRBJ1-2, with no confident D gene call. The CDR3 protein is CASSEAPRGYTF. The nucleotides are TGTGCCAGCAGTGAAGCCCCCAGGGGCTACACCTTC.